This TCR beta chain was documented in a study of OX40 agonist ivuxolimab in advanced cancers. V was cut by 0 bases and J by 5 bases, with 13 bases left in between. CDR1 LNHNV and CDR2 YYDKDF come from the germline V gene (reference sequence). The CDR3 runs 15 residues. This table comes from immunoSEQ multiplex PCR, and its TCRdb copy is limited to in-frame clones, with some not included. The sample lists 80,000 to 130,000 clones, approximately 90% seen once, with under 0.4% in the top ten. This chain links TRBV15 with TRBJ2-5, with D perhaps given as TRBD1 or TRBD2 (5 bases each). This TCR derives from an adult with an advanced solid tumor such as melanoma, head and neck, liver or kidney cancer. This sample comprised CD4+ or CD8+ T cells sorted from blood, obtained in a trial of the OX40 agonist ivuxolimab. CDR3 residues: CATSRDWGYSETQYF. In DNA form, the CDR3 reads TGTGCCACCAGCAGAGATTGGGGGTATAGTGAGACCCAGTACTTC.